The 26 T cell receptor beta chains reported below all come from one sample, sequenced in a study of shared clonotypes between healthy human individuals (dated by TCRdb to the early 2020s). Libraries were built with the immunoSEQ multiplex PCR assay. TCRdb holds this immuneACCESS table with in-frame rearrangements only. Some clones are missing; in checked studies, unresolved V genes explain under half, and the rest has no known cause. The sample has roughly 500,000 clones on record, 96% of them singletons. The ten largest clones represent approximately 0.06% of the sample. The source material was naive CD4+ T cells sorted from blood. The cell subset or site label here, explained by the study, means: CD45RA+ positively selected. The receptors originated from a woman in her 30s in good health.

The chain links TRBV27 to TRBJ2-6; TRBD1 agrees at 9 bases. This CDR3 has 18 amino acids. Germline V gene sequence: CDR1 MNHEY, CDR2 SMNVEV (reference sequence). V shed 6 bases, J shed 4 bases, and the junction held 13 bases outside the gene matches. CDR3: CASSPGQGRSAGANVLTF. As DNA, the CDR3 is TGTGCCAGCAGCCCGGGACAGGGACGGAGTGCGGGGGCCAACGTCCTGACTTTC.

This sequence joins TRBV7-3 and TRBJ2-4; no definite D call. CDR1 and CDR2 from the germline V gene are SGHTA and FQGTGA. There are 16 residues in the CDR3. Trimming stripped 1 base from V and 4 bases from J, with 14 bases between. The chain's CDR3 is CASSLNPQEGKNIQYF. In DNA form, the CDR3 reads TGTGCCAGCAGCTTAAATCCGCAGGAAGGAAAAAACATTCAGTACTTC.

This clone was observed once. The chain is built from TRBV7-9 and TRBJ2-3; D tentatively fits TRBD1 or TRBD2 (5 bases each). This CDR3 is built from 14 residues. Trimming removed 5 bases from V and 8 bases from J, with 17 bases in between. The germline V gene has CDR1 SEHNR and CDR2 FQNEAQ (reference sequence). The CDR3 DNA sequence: TGTGCCAGCAGCCCCGGGGCGTCCTACGGTACGCAGTATTTT. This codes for CASSPGASYGTQYF.

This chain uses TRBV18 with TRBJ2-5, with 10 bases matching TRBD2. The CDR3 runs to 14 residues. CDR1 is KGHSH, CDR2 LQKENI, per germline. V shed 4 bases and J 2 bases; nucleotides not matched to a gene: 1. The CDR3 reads CASSLSGRQETQYF. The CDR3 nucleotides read TGTGCCAGCTCACTTAGCGGGAGGCAAGAGACCCAGTACTTC.

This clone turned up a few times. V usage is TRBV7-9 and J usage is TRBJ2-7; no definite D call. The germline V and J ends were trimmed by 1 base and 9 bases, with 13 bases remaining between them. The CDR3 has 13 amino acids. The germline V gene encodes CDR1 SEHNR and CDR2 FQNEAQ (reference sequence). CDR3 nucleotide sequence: TGTGCCAGCAGCTTAGGCACTGGGCTATTGCAGTACTTC. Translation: CASSLGTGLLQYF.

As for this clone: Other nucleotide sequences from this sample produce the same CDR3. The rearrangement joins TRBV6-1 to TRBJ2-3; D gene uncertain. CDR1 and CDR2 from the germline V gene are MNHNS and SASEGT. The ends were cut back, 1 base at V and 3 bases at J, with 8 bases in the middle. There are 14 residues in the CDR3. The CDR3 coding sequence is TGTGCCAGCAGTGAAGGGTTTGGAACAGATACGCAGTATTTT. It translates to CASSEGFGTDTQYF.

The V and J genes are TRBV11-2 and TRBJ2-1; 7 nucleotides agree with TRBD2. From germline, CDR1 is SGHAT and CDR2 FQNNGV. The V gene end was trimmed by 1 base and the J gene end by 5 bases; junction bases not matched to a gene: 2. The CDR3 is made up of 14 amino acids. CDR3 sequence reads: CASSLVRENNEQFF. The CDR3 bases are TGTGCCAGCAGCTTAGTGCGGGAGAACAATGAGCAGTTCTTC. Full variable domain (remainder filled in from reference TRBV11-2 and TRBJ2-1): EAGVAQSPRYKIIEKRQSVAFWCNPISGHATLYWYQQILGQGPKLLIQFQNNGVVDDSQLPKDRFSAERLKGVDSTLKIQPAKLEDSAVYLCASSLVRENNEQFFGPGTRLTVL.

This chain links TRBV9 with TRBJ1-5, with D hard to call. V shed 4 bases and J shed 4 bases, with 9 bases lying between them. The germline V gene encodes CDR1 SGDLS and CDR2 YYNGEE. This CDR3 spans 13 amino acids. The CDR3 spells CASSFGINQPQHF. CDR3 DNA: TGTGCCAGCAGCTTCGGAATAAATCAGCCCCAGCATTTT.

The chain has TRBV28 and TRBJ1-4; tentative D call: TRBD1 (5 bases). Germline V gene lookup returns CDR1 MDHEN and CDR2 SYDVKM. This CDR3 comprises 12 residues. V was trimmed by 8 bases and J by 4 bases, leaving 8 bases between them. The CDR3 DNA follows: TGTGCCAGCGGGACTGGTAATGAAAAACTGTTTTTT. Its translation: CASGTGNEKLFF.

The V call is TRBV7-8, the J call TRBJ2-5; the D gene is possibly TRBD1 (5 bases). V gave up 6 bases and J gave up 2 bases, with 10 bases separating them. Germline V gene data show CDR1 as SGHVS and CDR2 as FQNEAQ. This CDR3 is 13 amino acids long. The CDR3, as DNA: TGTGCCAGCAGTTTTCAGGGACAAGAGACCCAGTACTTC. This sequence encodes CASSFQGQETQYF.

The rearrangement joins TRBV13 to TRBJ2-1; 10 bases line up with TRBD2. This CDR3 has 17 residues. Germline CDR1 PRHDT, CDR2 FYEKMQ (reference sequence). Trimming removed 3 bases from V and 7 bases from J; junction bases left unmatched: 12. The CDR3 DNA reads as TGTGCCAGCAGCTTCTTATCTAGCGGGAGACAGTATAATGAGCAGTTCTTC. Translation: CASSFLSSGRQYNEQFF.

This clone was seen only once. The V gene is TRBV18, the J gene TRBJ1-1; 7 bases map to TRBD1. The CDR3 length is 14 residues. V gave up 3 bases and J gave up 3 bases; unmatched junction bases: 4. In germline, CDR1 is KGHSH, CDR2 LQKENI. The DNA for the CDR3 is TGTGCCAGCTCACCTCAGGGGGGTCACACTGAAGCTTTCTTT. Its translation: CASSPQGGHTEAFF.

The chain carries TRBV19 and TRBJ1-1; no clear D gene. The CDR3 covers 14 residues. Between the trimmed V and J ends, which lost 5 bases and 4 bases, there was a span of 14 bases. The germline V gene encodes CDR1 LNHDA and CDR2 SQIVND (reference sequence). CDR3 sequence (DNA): TGTGCCAGTAGTTGGGCATCAAGGAGCACTGAAGCTTTCTTT. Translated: CASSWASRSTEAFF.

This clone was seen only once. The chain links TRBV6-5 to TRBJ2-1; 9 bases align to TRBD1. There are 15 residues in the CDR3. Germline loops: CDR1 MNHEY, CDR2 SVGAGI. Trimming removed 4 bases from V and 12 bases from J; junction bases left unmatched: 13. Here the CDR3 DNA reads TGTGCCAGCAGTTCACAGGGGGCCTCCGCTCCGAGGCAGTTCTTC. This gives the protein CASSSQGASAPRQFF.

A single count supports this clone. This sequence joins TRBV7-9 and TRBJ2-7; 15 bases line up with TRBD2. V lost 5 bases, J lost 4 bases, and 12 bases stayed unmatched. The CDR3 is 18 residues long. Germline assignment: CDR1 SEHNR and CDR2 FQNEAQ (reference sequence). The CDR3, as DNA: TGTGCCAGCAGCGGGCCGGGACTAGCGGGAGGAACTATATACGAGCAGTACTTC. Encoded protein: CASSGPGLAGGTIYEQYF.

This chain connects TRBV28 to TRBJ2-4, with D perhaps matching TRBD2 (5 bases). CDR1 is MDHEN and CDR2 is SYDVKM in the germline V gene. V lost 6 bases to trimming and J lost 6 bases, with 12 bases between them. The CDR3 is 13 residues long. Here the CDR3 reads CASRVRELNIQYF. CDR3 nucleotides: TGTGCCAGCAGAGTCCGGGAACTAAACATTCAGTACTTC.

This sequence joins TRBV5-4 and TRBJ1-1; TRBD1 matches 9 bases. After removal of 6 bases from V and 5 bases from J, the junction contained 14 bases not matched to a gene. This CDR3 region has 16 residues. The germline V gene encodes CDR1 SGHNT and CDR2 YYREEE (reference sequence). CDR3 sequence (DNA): TGTGCCAGCACCACAGAGTGGGGGACAGGGAAGACTGAAGCTTTCTTT. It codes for CASTTEWGTGKTEAFF.

The CDR3 is CASSYMGQGYEQYF. As DNA, the CDR3 is TGCGCCAGCAGCTATATGGGACAGGGTTACGAGCAGTACTTC. This chain uses TRBV5-1 with TRBJ2-7; TRBD1 agrees at 9 bases. CDR1 and CDR2 from the germline V gene are SGHRS and YFSETQ. V was pared by 3 bases and J by 4 bases, with 5 bases of the junction left unmatched. CDR3 size: 14 residues.

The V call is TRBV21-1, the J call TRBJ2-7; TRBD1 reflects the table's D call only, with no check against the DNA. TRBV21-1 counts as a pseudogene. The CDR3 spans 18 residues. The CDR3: CASSKVKSPDRDEYEQYF. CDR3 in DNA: TGTGCCAGCAGCAAAGTCAAGAGCCCGGACAGGGACGAATATGAGCAGTACTTC.

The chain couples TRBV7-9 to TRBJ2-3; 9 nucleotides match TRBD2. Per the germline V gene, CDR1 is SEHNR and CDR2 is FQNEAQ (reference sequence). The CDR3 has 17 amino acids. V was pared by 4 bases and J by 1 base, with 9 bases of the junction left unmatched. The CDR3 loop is CASSSSGTSSGTDTQYF. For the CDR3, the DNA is TGTGCCAGCAGCTCATCCGGGACTAGCAGTGGCACAGATACGCAGTATTTT.

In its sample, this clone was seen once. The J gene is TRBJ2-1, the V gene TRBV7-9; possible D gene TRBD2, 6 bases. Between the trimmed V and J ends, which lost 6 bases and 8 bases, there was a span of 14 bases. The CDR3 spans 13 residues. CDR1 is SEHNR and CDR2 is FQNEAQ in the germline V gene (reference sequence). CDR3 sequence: CASRTSGGDEQFF. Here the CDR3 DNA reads TGTGCCAGCAGAACCTCCGGAGGGGATGAGCAGTTCTTC.

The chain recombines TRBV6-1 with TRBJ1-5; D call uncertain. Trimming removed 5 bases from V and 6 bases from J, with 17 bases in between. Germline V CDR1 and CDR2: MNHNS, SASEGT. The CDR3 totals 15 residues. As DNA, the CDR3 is TGTGCCAGCAGTCGAACAAACATCGTGGTTCAGCCCCAGCATTTT. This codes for CASSRTNIVVQPQHF.

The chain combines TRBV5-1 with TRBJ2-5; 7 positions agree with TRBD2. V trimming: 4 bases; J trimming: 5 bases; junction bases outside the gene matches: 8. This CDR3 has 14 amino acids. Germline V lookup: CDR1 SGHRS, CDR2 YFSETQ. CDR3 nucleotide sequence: TGCGCCAGCAGCGGGAGGGCGTTAGGGGAGACCCAGTACTTC. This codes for CASSGRALGETQYF.

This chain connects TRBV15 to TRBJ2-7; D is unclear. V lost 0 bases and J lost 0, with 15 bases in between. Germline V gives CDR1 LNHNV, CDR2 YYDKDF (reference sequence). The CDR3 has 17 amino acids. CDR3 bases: TGTGCCACCAGCAGAGATATGAACGGCCGAAGCTCCTACGAGCAGTACTTC. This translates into CATSRDMNGRSSYEQYF.

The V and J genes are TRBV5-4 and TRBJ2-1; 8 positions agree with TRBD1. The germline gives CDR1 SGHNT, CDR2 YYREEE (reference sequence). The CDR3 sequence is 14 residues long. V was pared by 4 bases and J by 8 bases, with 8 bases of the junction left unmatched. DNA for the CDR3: TGTGCCAGCAGCCCATGGCAGGGGGCAGATGAGCAGTTCTTC. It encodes CASSPWQGADEQFF. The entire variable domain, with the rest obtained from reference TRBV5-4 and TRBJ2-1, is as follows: ETGVTQSPTHLIKTRGQQVTLRCSSQSGHNTVSWYQQALGQGPQFIFQYYREEENGRGNFPPRFSGLQFPNYSSELNVNALELDDSALYLCASSPWQGADEQFFGPGTRLTVL.

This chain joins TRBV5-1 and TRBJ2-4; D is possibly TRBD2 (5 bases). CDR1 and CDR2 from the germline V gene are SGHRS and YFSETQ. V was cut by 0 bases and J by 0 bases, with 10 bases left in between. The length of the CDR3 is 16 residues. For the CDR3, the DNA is TGCGCCAGCAGCTTGGGCGGACTGCTAGCCAAAAACATTCAGTACTTC. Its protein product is CASSLGGLLAKNIQYF.